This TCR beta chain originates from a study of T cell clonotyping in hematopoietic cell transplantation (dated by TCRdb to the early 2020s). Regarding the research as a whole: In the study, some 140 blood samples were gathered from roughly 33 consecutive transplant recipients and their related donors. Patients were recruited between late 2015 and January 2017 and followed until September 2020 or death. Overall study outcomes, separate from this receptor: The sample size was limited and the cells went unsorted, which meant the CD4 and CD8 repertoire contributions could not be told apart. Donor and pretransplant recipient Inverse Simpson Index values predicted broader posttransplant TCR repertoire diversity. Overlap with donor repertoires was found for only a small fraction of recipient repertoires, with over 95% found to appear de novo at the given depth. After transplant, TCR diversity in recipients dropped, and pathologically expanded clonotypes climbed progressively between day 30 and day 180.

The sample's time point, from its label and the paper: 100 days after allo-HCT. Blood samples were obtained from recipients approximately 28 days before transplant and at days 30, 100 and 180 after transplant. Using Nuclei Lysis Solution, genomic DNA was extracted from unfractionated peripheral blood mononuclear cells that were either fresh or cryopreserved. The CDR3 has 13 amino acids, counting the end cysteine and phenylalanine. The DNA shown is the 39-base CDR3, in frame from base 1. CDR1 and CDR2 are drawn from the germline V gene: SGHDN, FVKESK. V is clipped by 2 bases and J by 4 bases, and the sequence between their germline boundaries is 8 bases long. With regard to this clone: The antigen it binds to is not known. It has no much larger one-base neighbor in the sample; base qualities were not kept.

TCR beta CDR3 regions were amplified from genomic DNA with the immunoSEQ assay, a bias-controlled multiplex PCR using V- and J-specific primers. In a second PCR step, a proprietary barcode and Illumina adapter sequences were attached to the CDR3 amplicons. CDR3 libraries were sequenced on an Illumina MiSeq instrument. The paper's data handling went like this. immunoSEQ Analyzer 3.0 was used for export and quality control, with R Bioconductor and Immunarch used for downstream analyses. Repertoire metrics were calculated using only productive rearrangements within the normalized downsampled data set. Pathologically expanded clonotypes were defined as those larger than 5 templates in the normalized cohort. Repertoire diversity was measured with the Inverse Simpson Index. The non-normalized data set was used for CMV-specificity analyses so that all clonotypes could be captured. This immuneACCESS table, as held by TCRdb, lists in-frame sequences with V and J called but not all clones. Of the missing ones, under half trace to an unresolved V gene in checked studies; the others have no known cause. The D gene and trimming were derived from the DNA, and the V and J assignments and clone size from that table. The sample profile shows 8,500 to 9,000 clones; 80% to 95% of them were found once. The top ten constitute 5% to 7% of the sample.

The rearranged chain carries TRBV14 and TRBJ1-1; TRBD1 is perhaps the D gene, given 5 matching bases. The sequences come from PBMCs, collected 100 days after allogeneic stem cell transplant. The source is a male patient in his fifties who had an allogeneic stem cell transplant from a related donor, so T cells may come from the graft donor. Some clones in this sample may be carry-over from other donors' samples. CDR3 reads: CASSQSQATEAFF. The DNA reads TGTGCCAGCAGCCAATCACAGGCCACTGAAGCTTTCTTT.